Below are 14 T cell receptor beta chains sequenced from a single sample in a study of blood T cell repertoires in COVID-19. Here immunoSEQ multiplex PCR was the method, and the copy in TCRdb shows in-frame clones only, minus some. The sample consists of roughly 220,000 clones, about 80% of them appearing once. Material: peripheral blood. These receptors all come from a woman aged 55-70 years with acute or convalescent COVID-19.

This clone has just one count. The genes are TRBV10-2 and TRBJ1-1; the match to TRBD1 covers 7 bases. The CDR3 covers 12 residues. The junction had 6 bases not matched to a gene; V was cut back by 8 bases and J by 6 bases. CDR1 is WSHSY, CDR2 SAAADI, per germline. CDR3 amino acids: CASGYRGAEAFF. The CDR3 DNA reads as TGCGCCAGCGGGTACAGGGGTGCTGAAGCTTTCTTT.

This rearrangement joins TRBV7-9 to TRBJ2-5; 8 bases are shared with TRBD1. Losses at the gene ends were 1 base for V and 5 bases for J; bases not matched to a gene: 12. Germline V gene lookup returns CDR1 SEHNR and CDR2 FQNEAQ (reference sequence). The CDR3 is made up of 17 amino acids. This CDR3 reads CASSLGRTGLRQETQYF. The CDR3 DNA sequence: TGTGCCAGCAGCTTAGGACGGACAGGGCTTCGTCAGGAGACCCAGTACTTC.

The chain is built from TRBV30 and TRBJ1-5; TRBD1 might be the D (5 bases). The CDR3 spans 13 residues. V was pared by 1 base and J by 4 bases, with 8 bases between. The germline V gene has CDR1 GTSNPN and CDR2 SVGIG (reference sequence). CDR3 loop: CAWSGEGNQPQHF. Here the CDR3 DNA reads TGTGCCTGGAGTGGGGAGGGGAATCAGCCCCAGCATTTT.

This clone was seen just once. The gene calls are TRBV5-1 and TRBJ1-6, with 7 bases that match TRBD1. This CDR3 comprises 16 residues. V trimming: 4 bases; J trimming: 8 bases; junction bases outside the gene matches: 12. Germline V gene sequence: CDR1 SGHRS, CDR2 YFSETQ. CDR3 in DNA: TGCGCCAGCAGCCCGGGGACAGTTCTGTTGGATTCACCCCTCCACTTT. Protein sequence: CASSPGTVLLDSPLHF.

The V gene is TRBV7-6, the J gene TRBJ2-1, with 13 bases fitting TRBD2. In germline, CDR1 is SGHVS, CDR2 FNYEAQ. Germline trimming cut 2 bases from V and 13 bases from J; bases unmatched to any gene: 5. The CDR3 consists of 14 residues. CDR3 DNA: TGTGCCAGCAGCTTAAGGACTAGCGGGGGTGAACAGTTCTTC. Translation gives CASSLRTSGGEQFF.

V is TRBV4-1 and J is TRBJ1-2, with TRBD1 matching over 8 bases. Germline V lookup: CDR1 MGHRA, CDR2 YSYEKL. CDR3 size: 15 residues. Trimming took 1 base from V and 6 from J; bases not matched to a gene: 7. In DNA, the CDR3 is TGCGCCAGCAGCCAAGGGGAATTGACAGGGGATGGCTACACCTTC. Translating gives CASSQGELTGDGYTF.

This rearrangement joins TRBV28 to TRBJ1-4, with D maybe TRBD1 (6 bases). Germline V gene sequence: CDR1 MDHEN, CDR2 SYDVKM. The CDR3 consists of 14 residues. Trimming cost V 5 bases and J 8 bases, with 15 bases left between them. DNA of the CDR3: TGTGCCAGCAGTACCCAGGGGATTCGGGAAAAACTGTTTTTT. This sequence encodes CASSTQGIREKLFF.

V and J are TRBV11-2 and TRBJ1-1; D ambiguous. The CDR3 has 16 amino acids. The ends were cut back, 5 bases at V and 0 bases at J, with 16 bases in the middle. Germline-derived CDR1 and CDR2 are SGHAT and FQNNGV. The CDR3 loop reads CASSLRAAAMNTEAFF. DNA of the CDR3: TGTGCCAGCAGCCTGAGGGCGGCTGCGATGAACACTGAAGCTTTCTTT.

The chain recombines TRBV19 with TRBJ2-2, with 13 bases lining up with TRBD2. The V and J ends lost 6 bases and 6 bases, in that order; junction bases with no gene match: 7. Germline V lookup: CDR1 LNHDA, CDR2 SQIVND (reference sequence). CDR3 size: 16 residues. Here the CDR3 DNA reads TGTGCCAGTAGCCCGGGGACTAGCGGGGTGGCCGGGGAGCTGTTTTTT. It translates to CASSPGTSGVAGELFF.

The genes are TRBV11-1 and TRBJ2-5; D is perhaps TRBD2 (6 bases). This CDR3 has 15 amino acids. The germline CDR1 and CDR2 sequences are SGHAT and FQDESV (reference sequence). V was pared by 4 bases and J by 2 bases, with 14 bases between. The CDR3 nucleotides are TGTGCCAGCAGCTATCCCTTTCGGGGGCAAGAGACCCAGTACTTC. Translated: CASSYPFRGQETQYF.

The gene calls are TRBV12-3 or TRBV12-4 and TRBJ1-2, with 7 bases fitting TRBD1. The CDR3 spans 13 residues. J lost 7 bases, V lost 3 bases, and 5 bases had no gene match. The CDR3 nucleotides read TGTGCCAGCAGTTTCCCGACAGGGAGTGGCTACACCTTC. This codes for CASSFPTGSGYTF.

This clone appeared once. The V and J genes are TRBV3-1 (or the pseudogene TRBV3-2) and TRBJ1-1, with 8 positions matching TRBD1. This CDR3 comprises 13 residues. The germline V gene encodes CDR1 LGHDT and CDR2 YNNKEL (reference sequence). Trimming at V came to 6 bases and at J to 5 bases, leaving 5 bases not matched to a gene. CDR3 region: CASSKTGGTEAFF. The DNA of the CDR3 is TGTGCCAGCAGTAAAACAGGGGGGACTGAAGCTTTCTTT.

The table lists this clone with a few counts. The chain carries TRBV6-6 and TRBJ1-6; D remains ambiguous. In germline, CDR1 is MNHNY, CDR2 SVGAGI (reference sequence). With 6 bases removed from V and 0 bases from J, the gap between germline ends came to 12 bases. This CDR3 comprises 16 residues. The CDR3 reads CASRESTVSYNSPLHF. CDR3 DNA sequence: TGTGCCAGCAGAGAATCTACAGTCTCCTATAATTCACCCCTCCACTTT.

This rearrangement joins TRBV6-2 or TRBV6-3 to TRBJ1-4; a weak D match, TRBD1 (6 bases). Looked up from germline, CDR1 is MNHEY and CDR2 is SVGEGT. This CDR3 comprises 13 residues. V lost 0 bases and J 7 bases, leaving 6 bases between the germline ends. Written as DNA, the CDR3 is TGTGCCAGCAGTTACTCACAGGGTGAAAAACTGTTTTTT. It codes for CASSYSQGEKLFF.